This T cell receptor (beta chain) was documented in a study of blood T cell repertoires in COVID-19. This clone showed up just a few times. The V gene's germline CDR1 is SGDLS and CDR2 YYNGEE. This CDR3 region has 15 residues. V was clipped by 3 bases and J by 1 base, with 10 bases between them. Sequencing was performed with immunoSEQ multiplex PCR; in TCRdb, only in-frame clones are kept and a portion is missing. This table has around 300,000 clones, just under 90% appearing once. The genes are TRBV9 and TRBJ1-4; the D is unclear. The TCR sequence derives from a woman aged 60 to 75 who had recovered from COVID-19. The material sequenced was PBMCs or T cells enriched from blood (not recorded which). CDR3 in amino acids: CASSAPGLTNEKLFF. For the CDR3, the DNA is TGTGCCAGCAGCGCCCCCGGACTAACTAATGAAAAACTGTTTTTT. The full variable domain, rest sourced from reference TRBV9 and TRBJ1-4, is DSGVTQTPKHLITATGQRVTLRCSPRSGDLSVYWYQQSLDQGLQFLIQYYNGEERAKGNILERFSAQQFPDLHSELNLSSLELGDSALYFCASSAPGLTNEKLFFGSGTQLSVL.